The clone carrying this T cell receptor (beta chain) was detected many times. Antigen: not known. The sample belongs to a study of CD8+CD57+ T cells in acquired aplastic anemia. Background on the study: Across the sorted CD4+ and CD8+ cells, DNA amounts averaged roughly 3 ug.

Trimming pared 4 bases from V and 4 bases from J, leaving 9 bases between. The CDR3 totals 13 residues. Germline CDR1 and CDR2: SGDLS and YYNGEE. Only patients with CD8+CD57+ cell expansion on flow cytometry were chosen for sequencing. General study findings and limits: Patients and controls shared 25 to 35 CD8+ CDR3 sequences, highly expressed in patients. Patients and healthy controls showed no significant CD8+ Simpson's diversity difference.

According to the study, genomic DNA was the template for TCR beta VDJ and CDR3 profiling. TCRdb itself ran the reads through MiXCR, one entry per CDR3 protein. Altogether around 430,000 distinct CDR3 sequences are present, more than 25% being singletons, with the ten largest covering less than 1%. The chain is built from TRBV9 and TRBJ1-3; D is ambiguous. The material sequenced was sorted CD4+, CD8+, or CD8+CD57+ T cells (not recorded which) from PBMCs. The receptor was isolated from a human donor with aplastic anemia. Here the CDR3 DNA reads TGTGCCAGCAGCCTCTCGAACGGAAACACCATATATTTT. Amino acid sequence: CASSLSNGNTIYF.